This T cell receptor (beta chain) was found in a study of T cell changes during pregnancy in multiple sclerosis. Germline V gene lookup returns CDR1 MDHEN and CDR2 SYDVKM. Trimming removed 10 bases at V and 6 bases at J, with 25 bases between. There are 15 residues in the CDR3. The assay was immunoSEQ multiplex PCR, and TCRdb's table has in-frame clones only and misses some. The data show tens of thousands of clones, 75% to 95% seen once. The TCR comes from a female donor with multiple sclerosis, enrolled in a pregnancy study. This specimen was CD4+ T cells from peripheral blood mononuclear cells, taken in the second trimester of pregnancy. This chain uses TRBV28 with TRBJ2-7; D possibly corresponds to TRBD2 (6 bases). CDR3: CATRQTGTVAGEQYF. The CDR3 region has the DNA TGTGCCACCAGGCAAACCGGGACTGTCGCCGGCGAGCAGTACTTC.